This T cell receptor (beta chain) was profiled in a study of tumor and adjacent non-tumor tissue in lung cancer. Study details: Aged about 31 to 85 years, patients included roughly eleven men and 4 to 6 women with stage I to III disease.

The library came from three nested PCR rounds adapted from ARM-PCR protocols. TCRdb re-derived calls from the multiplex PCR reads in MiXCR, one entry per CDR3 protein. This repertoire shows 70,000 to 80,000 distinct CDR3 sequences, 72% found once; its top ten account for about a tenth. The template was RNA from unsorted bulk tissue. Chemotherapy-naive patients with new lung cancer underwent thoracic surgery in China, August–late 2014. This clonotype was seen a few times. The antigen remains undetermined. Overall study findings and caveats: Normal lung showed higher cumulative top 100 clone frequency than tumor.

CDR1 is MDHEN and CDR2 is SYDVKM in the germline V gene. The CDR3 loop spans 21 amino acids. The trim removed 4 bases at V and 7 bases at J, leaving 23 bases unmatched. The chain joins TRBV28 to TRBJ2-1; 12 nucleotides align to TRBD2. What was sequenced was lung tumor tissue. This sequence was found in a middle-aged woman with non-small cell lung cancer. The CDR3 here is CASSSTTLTSGGRNRRNEQFF. The CDR3 DNA follows: TGTGCCAGCAGTTCCACAACCCTGACTAGCGGGGGAAGAAATAGGAGAAATGAGCAGTTCTTC. The full variable domain, in which reference TRBV28 and TRBJ2-1 provide the parts outside the CDR3, is DVKVTQSSRYLVKRTGEKVFLECVQDMDHENMFWYRQDPGLGLRLIYFSYDVKMKEKGDIPEGYSVSREKKERFSLILESASTNQTSMYLCASSSTTLTSGGRNRRNEQFFGPGTRLTVL.